The present T cell receptor beta chain was sequenced within a study of blood T cell repertoires in COVID-19. Study-level background: Researchers got acute and convalescent COVID-19 samples from the United States, Italy and Spain. PBMCs, B-cell-depleted T cells, or T cells provided the cDNA or gDNA that made up the material.

The CDR3 is 14 residues long. Looked up from germline, CDR1 is SNHLY and CDR2 is FYNNEI. Trimming took off 6 bases at V and 2 bases at J, with 13 bases between the two ends. Methods used by the authors: From reference gene primer amplification, estimates of nucleated cell counts were derived. Clones were sequenced by immunoSEQ multiplex PCR, and TCRdb holds only the in-frame ones, with some missing. The V and J calls and clone size come from that table; D and trimming were worked out from the DNA. The table includes approximately 300,000 clones, more than 70% detected once. The sample consisted of peripheral blood. The chain joins TRBV2 to TRBJ2-5; D perhaps matches TRBD1 (5 bases). This clonotype was obtained from a woman in her forties or fifties with acute or convalescent COVID-19. The CDR3 bases are TGTGCCAGCAGCGGATTGGCAGGGCAAGAGACCCAGTACTTC. Translating gives CASSGLAGQETQYF.